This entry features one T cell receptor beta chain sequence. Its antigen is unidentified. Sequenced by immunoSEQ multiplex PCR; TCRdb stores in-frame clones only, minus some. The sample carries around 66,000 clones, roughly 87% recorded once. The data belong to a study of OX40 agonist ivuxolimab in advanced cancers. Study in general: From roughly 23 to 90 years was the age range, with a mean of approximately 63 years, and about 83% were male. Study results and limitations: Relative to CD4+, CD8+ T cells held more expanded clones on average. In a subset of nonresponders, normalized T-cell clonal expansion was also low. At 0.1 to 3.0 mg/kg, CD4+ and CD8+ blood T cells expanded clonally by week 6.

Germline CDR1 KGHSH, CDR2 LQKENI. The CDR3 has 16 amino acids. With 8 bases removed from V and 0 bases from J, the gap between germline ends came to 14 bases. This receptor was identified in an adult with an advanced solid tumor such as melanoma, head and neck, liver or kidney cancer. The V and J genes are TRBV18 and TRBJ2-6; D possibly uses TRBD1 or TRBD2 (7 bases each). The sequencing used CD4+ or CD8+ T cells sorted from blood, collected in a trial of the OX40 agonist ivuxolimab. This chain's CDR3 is CASQRDRSSGANVLTF. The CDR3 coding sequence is TGTGCCAGCCAGCGGGACAGAAGCTCTGGGGCCAACGTCCTGACTTTC.